This T cell receptor beta chain came from a study of molecular identifiers for immune sequencing clone quantification. Study-level findings and limits: Clone sizes that are highly expanded could be underestimated when identical TCR molecules share a barcode.

MiXCR, run by TCRdb on the PCR reads, gives a single entry per CDR3 protein. The table includes about 640,000 distinct CDR3 sequences, just under 20% detected once. There are many counts of this clonotype. Antigen specificity is unknown. The germline gives CDR1 SGHTA, CDR2 FQGNSA. CDR3 size: 16 residues. Trimming at V came to 5 bases and at J to 9 bases, leaving 12 bases not matched to a gene. With RNA at 10%, 30% or 50%, naive CD8 libraries came from around 18,000 to 910,000 sorted cells. Isolation of naive CD8 T cells was achieved by sorting on a CD8+CD4-CCR7+CD45RA+ phenotype. This sequence joins TRBV7-2 and TRBJ2-3, with 12 bases that match TRBD2. The TCR sequence derives from a human donor in good health. Some libraries in this study had Jurkat cell RNA spiked in. Sequencing was done on a sample of naive CD8+ T cells from blood, with Jurkat cell RNA spiked in. Sample subset: FACS-sorted CD8+CD4-CCR7+CD45RA+ naive T cells. The DNA of the CDR3 is TGTGCCAGCAGCGCAACTAGCGGGGGGCCCCTCCACACGCAGTATTTT. Protein product: CASSATSGGPLHTQYF.